The 9 T cell receptor beta chains in this list originate from one sample, sequenced in a study of blood T cell repertoires in COVID-19 (dated by TCRdb to 2020 to 2021). Library generation was performed with the immunoSEQ multiplex PCR assay. The clones in this table, taken by TCRdb from immuneACCESS, are in-frame only. Not every clone is retained; where verified, under half of the shortfall comes from an unresolved V gene, and the cause of the rest is unknown. For this sample there are roughly 200,000 clones; approximately 90% appear just once. The top ten hold 18% of the sample. The sequencing sample was made of peripheral blood. These receptors were taken from a middle-aged man with COVID-19, enrolled during active disease.

CDR3 amino acids: CASSQQGQGGEKLFF. CDR3 coding DNA: TGTGCCAGCAGCCAACAAGGACAGGGTGGAGAAAAACTGTTTTTT. V gene TRBV4-2 combines with J gene TRBJ1-4; TRBD1 aligns across 8 bases. Per germline, CDR1 LGHNA and CDR2 YNFKEQ. V shed 2 bases and J 8 bases; nucleotides not matched to a gene: 7. The CDR3 has 15 amino acids.

The V call is TRBV18, the J call TRBJ2-7; no clear D. There are 12 residues in the CDR3. V was clipped by 2 bases and J by 13 bases, with 15 bases between them. The germline V gene encodes CDR1 KGHSH and CDR2 LQKENI. DNA of the CDR3: TGTGCCAGCTCACCAGAGGTAGTAGTTCAATACTTC. Translation: CASSPEVVVQYF.

The CDR3 DNA reads TGTGCCAGCAGCTCCGAAAGCGGGAGAGATACGCAGTATTTT. Amino acids: CASSSESGRDTQYF. The chain is built from TRBV2 and TRBJ2-3; 8 bases map to TRBD2. Trimming at V came to 6 bases and at J to 5 bases, leaving 7 bases not matched to a gene. This CDR3 contains 14 residues. Germline CDR1 reads SNHLY; CDR2 reads FYNNEI. Based on the CDR3 plus reference TRBV2 and TRBJ2-3, the full variable domain is EPEVTQTPSHQVTQMGQEVILRCVPISNHLYFYWYRQILGQKVEFLVSFYNNEISEKSEIFDDQFSVERPDGSNFTLKIRSTKLEDSAMYFCASSSESGRDTQYFGPGTRLTVL.

V is TRBV10-1 and J is TRBJ2-1; no reliable D call. CDR1 and CDR2 (germline): WNHNN, SYGVQD (reference sequence). The CDR3 is made up of 13 amino acids. Trimming took off 3 bases at V and 3 bases at J, with 6 bases between the two ends. The CDR3 is CASSDGGYNEQFF. CDR3 sequence (DNA): TGCGCCAGCAGTGACGGCGGCTACAATGAGCAGTTCTTC.

This chain uses TRBV3-1 (or the pseudogene TRBV3-2) with TRBJ1-3; no firm D call. Germline V gene data show CDR1 as LGHDT and CDR2 as YNNKEL (reference sequence). V lost 5 bases, J lost 0 bases, and 11 bases lay in between. The CDR3 contains 15 residues. The CDR3 protein is CASSFDTSSGNTIYF. Written as DNA, the CDR3 is TGTGCCAGCAGCTTCGACACAAGCTCTGGAAACACCATATATTTT.

J is TRBJ1-1 and V is TRBV10-3, with 9 bases identical to TRBD1. Germline V gene lookup returns CDR1 ENHRY and CDR2 SYGVKD. The CDR3 runs 15 residues. The ends lost 2 bases at V and 4 bases at J; junction bases unmatched: 5. The CDR3 loop is CAISEMDRGGTEAFF. DNA of the CDR3: TGTGCCATCAGTGAGATGGACAGGGGCGGCACTGAAGCTTTCTTT.

The chain combines TRBV7-2 with TRBJ2-5; TRBD2 aligns across 9 bases. The trim removed 3 bases at V and 0 bases at J, leaving 5 bases unmatched. CDR3 size: 16 residues. CDR1 is SGHTA and CDR2 is FQGNSA in the germline V gene. The CDR3: CASSFASGTYQETQYF. CDR3 DNA sequence: TGTGCCAGCAGCTTCGCTAGCGGGACCTACCAAGAGACCCAGTACTTC.

V is TRBV28 and J is TRBJ2-6, with a possible D match to TRBD2 (5 bases). Deletions cut 7 bases from V and 0 bases from J, with 13 bases between. The CDR3 totals 16 residues. Germline-derived CDR1 and CDR2 are MDHEN and SYDVKM. In DNA, the CDR3 is TGTGCCAGCAATCCTCTGGGGAGCTCTGGGGCCAACGTCCTGACTTTC. Protein: CASNPLGSSGANVLTF.

V is TRBV10-1 and J is TRBJ1-1; no firm D call. The CDR3 sequence is 13 residues long. V gave up 3 bases and J gave up 7 bases, with 12 bases separating them. Germline values: CDR1 WNHNN, CDR2 SYGVQD (reference sequence). DNA for the CDR3: TGCGCCAGCAGTGACTTTTCTGGAGGTGAAGCTTTCTTT. This codes for CASSDFSGGEAFF.